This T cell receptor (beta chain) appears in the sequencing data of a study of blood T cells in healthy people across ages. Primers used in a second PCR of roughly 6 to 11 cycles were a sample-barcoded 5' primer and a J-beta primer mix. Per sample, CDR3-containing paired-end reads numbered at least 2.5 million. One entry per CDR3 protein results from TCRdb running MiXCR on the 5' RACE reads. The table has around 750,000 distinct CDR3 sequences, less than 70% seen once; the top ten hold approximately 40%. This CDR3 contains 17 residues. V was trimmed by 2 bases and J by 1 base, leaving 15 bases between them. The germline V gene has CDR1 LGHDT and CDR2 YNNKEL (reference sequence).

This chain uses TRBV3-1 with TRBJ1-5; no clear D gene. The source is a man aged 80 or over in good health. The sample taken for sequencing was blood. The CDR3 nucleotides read TGTGCCAGCAGCCAATCTTTGGGCCCCGGGAGCAATCAGCCCCAGCATTTT. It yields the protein CASSQSLGPGSNQPQHF.